This TCR beta chain originates from a study of neurological immune-mediated disorders. This clonotype showed up many times. Its antigen is not known. Germline V gene lookup returns CDR1 SEHNR and CDR2 FQNEAQ (reference sequence). This CDR3 spans 16 amino acids. The V segment lost 7 bases and the J segment 0 bases; nucleotides outside the gene matches: 6. MiXCR, applied by TCRdb to the 5' RACE reads, yields one record per CDR3 protein. This table has tens of thousands of distinct CDR3 sequences, 13% to 15% appearing once. Overall study results and limits: The greatest TCR clonal expansion appeared in HTLV-1-associated myelopathy and the smallest, falling below healthy controls, in multiple sclerosis.

It was from 2 million PBMCs stored at -80 C that the unsorted libraries were obtained. Sequenced sample: PBMCs. The sequence was obtained from a woman aged 45-65 years with HTLV-1-associated myelopathy (HAM/TSP). The rearrangement joins TRBV7-9 to TRBJ1-5, with 10 bases fitting TRBD1. The DNA for the CDR3 is TGTGCCAGCATGATGACAGGGGGCTATAGCAATCAGCCCCAGCATTTT. Its protein is CASMMTGGYSNQPQHF.